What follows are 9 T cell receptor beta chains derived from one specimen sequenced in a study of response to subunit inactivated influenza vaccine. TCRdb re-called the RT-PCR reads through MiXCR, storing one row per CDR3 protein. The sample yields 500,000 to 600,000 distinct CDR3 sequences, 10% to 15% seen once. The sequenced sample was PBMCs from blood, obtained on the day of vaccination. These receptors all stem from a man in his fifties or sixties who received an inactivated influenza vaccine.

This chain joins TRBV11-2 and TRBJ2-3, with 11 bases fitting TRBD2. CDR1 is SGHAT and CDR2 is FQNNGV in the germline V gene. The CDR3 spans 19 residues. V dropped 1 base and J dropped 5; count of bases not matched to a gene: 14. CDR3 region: CASSLGSLAGGSSRDTQYF. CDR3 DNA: TGTGCCAGCAGCTTAGGAAGCCTAGCGGGGGGTTCTAGTAGAGATACGCAGTATTTT.

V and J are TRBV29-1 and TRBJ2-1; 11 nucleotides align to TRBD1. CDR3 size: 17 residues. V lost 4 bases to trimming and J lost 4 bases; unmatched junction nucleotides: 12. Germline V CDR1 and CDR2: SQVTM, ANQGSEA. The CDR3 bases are TGCAGCGTTGTACGGGTCCGGGACAGGGGGGTATACAATGAGCAGTTCTTC. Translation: CSVVRVRDRGVYNEQFF.

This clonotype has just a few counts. The CDR3 DNA sequence: TGTGCCAGCAGCAAAGGAGGGACAGGGGGCAATCAGCCCCAGCATTTT. Amino acids: CASSKGGTGGNQPQHF. The rearrangement joins TRBV21-1 to TRBJ1-5; no DNA check was done on the table's D call, TRBD1. TRBV21-1 represents a pseudogene. The CDR3 runs to 16 residues.

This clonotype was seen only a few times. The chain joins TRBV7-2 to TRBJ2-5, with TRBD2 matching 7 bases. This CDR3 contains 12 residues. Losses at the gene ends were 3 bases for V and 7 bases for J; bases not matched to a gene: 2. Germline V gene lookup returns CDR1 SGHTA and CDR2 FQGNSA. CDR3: CASSLRERTQYF. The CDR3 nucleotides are TGTGCCAGCAGCTTGCGGGAGCGGACCCAGTACTTC.

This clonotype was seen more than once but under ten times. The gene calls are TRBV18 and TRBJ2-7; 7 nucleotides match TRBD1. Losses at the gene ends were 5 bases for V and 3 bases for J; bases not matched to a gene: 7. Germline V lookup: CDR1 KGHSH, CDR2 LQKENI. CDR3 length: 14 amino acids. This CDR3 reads CASSAGTEGYEQYF. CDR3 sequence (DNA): TGTGCCAGCTCAGCCGGGACAGAGGGCTACGAGCAGTACTTC.

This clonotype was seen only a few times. CDR3 sequence (DNA): TGCGCCAGCAGCCAAGTTGGTAGCGGGGGTACCGGTGAGCAGTTCTTC. Translated, it gives CASSQVGSGGTGEQFF. This chain links TRBV4-3 with TRBJ2-1; 9 bases align to TRBD2. Germline lookup yields CDR1 LGHNA and CDR2 YSLEER. The junction had 10 bases not matched to a gene; V was cut back by 1 base and J by 9 bases. The CDR3 has 16 residues.

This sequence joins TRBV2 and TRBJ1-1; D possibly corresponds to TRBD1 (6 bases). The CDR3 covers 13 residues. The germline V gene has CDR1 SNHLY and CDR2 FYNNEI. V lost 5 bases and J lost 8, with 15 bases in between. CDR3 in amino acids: CASSSSRDIEAFF. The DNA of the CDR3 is TGTGCCAGCAGTTCTAGCCGGGACATCGAAGCTTTCTTT.

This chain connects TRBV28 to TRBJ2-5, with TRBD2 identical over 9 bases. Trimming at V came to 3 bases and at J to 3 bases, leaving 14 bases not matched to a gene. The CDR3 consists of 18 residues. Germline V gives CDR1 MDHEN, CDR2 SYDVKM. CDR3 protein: CASSFSYTASGDKETQYF. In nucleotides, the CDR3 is TGTGCCAGCAGTTTTAGTTATACGGCTAGCGGGGACAAAGAGACCCAGTACTTC.

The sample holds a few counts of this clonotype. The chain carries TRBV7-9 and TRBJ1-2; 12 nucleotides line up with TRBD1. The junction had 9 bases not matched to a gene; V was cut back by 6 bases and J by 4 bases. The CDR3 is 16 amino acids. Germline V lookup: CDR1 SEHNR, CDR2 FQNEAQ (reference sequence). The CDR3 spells CASRPGTGGDSYGYTF. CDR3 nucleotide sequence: TGTGCCAGCAGGCCCGGGACAGGGGGCGACAGCTATGGCTACACCTTC.